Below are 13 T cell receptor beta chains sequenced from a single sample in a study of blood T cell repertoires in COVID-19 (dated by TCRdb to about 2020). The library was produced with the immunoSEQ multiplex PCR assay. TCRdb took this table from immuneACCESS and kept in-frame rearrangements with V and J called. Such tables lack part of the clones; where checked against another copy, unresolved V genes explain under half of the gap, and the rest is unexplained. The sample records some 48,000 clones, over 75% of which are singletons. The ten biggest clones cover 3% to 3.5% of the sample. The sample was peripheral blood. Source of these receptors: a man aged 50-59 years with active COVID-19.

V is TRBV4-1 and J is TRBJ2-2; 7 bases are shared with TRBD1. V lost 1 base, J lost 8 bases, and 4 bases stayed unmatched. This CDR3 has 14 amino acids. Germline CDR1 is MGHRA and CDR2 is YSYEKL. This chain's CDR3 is CASSQAGTEGELFF. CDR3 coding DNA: TGCGCCAGCAGCCAAGCCGGGACAGAGGGGGAGCTGTTTTTT.

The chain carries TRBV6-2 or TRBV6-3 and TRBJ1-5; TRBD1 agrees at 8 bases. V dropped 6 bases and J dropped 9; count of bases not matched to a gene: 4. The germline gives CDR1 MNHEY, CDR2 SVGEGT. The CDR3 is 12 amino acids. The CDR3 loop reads CASSVDRGPQHF. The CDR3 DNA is TGTGCCAGCAGCGTCGACAGGGGGCCCCAGCATTTT.

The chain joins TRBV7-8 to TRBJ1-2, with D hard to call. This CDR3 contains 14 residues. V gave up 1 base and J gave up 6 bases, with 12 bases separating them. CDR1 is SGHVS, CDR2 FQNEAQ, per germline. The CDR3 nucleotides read TGTGCCAGCAGCTTAGTATTAAAGGAGGATGGCTACACCTTC. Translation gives CASSLVLKEDGYTF.

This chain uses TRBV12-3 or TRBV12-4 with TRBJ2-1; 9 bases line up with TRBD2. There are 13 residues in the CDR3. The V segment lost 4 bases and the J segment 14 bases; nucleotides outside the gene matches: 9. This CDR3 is CASSSDSGSGEFF. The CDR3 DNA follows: TGTGCCAGCAGTTCGGATAGCGGGAGTGGTGAGTTCTTC.

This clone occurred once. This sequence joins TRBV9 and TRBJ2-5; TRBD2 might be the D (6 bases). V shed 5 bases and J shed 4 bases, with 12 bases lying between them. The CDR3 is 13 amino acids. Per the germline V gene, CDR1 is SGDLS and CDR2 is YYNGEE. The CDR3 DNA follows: TGTGCCAGCAGTGGGGGGTTCGGAGAGACCCAGTACTTC. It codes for CASSGGFGETQYF.

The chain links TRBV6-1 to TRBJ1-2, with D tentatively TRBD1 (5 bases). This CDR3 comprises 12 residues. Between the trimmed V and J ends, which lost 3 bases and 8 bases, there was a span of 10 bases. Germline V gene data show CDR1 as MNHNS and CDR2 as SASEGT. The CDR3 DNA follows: TGTGCCAGCAGTGAGGGAGGGACGGGCTACACCTTC. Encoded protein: CASSEGGTGYTF.

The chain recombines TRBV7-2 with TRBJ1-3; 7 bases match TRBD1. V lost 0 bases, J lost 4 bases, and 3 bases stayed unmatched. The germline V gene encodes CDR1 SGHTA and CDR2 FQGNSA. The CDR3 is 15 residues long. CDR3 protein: CASSLAGQMGNTIYF. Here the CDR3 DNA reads TGTGCCAGCAGCTTAGCGGGACAGATGGGAAACACCATATATTTT.

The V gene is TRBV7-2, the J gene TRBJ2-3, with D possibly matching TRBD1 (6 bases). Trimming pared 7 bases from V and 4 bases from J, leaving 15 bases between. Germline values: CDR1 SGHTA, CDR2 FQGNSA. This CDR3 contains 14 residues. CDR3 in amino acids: CASIQQGVPDTQYF. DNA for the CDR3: TGTGCCAGCATCCAACAGGGTGTCCCAGATACGCAGTATTTT.

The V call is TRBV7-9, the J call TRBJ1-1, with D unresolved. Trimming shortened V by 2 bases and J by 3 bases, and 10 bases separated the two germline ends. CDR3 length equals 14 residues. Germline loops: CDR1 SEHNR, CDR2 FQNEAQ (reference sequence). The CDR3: CASSLNRRDTEAFF. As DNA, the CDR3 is TGTGCCAGCAGCTTAAACCGACGGGACACTGAAGCTTTCTTT.

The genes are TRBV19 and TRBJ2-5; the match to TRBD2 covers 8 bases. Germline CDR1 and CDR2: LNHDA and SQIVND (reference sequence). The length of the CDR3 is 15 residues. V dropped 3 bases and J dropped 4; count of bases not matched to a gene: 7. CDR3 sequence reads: CASSIGRGGLETQYF. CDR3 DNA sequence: TGTGCCAGTAGTATCGGTCGGGGGGGGTTAGAGACCCAGTACTTC.

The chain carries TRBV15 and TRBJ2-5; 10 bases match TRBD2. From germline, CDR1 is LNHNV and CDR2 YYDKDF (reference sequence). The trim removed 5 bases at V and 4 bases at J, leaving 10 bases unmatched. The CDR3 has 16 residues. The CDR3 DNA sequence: TGTGCCACCAGCGGATTAGCGGGGGGCCGAAGAGAGACCCAGTACTTC. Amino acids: CATSGLAGGRRETQYF.

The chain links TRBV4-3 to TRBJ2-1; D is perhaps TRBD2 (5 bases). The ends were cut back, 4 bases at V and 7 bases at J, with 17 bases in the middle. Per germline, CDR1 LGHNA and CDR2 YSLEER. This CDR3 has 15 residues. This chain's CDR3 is CASSPDSSPGNEQFF. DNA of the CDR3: TGCGCCAGCAGCCCGGACTCGTCCCCGGGGAATGAGCAGTTCTTC.

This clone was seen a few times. In nucleotides, the CDR3 is TGTGCCAGCAGCTCCTCGGGACTAGGCTACAATGAGCAGTTCTTC. Translation: CASSSSGLGYNEQFF. J is TRBJ2-1 and V is TRBV7-3; 8 positions agree with TRBD2. The CDR3 is made up of 15 amino acids. J lost 3 bases, V lost 4 bases, and 5 bases had no gene match. In germline, CDR1 is SGHTA, CDR2 FQGTGA.